This T cell receptor (beta chain) was sequenced during a study of blood T cell repertoires in COVID-19. The CDR3 consists of 17 residues. V was pared by 10 bases and J by 0 bases, with 24 bases between. The V gene's germline CDR1 is WNHNN and CDR2 SYGVQD (reference sequence). Profiled with immunoSEQ multiplex PCR; TCRdb holds only in-frame clones, not every one. The sample lists 160,000 or so clones, 87% occurring once. This TCR was sampled from a woman aged 45-65 years with acute or convalescent COVID-19. The V and J genes are TRBV10-1 and TRBJ1-2; no reliable D call. The material sequenced was peripheral blood. The CDR3 coding sequence is TGCGCCATCGTGACGCGCCTTCCACACGAGGCTAACTATGGCTACACCTTC. Translating gives CAIVTRLPHEANYGYTF.